This T cell receptor beta chain was retrieved from a study of blood T cell repertoires in COVID-19. Study summary: The analysed material was cDNA or gDNA that came from T cells, B-cell-depleted T cells, or PBMCs.

Germline assignment: CDR1 SGHTA and CDR2 FQGNSA. V lost 1 base to trimming and J lost 0 bases; unmatched junction nucleotides: 3. This CDR3 contains 16 residues. Participant age was about 18 to 89 years, and participants resided in fewer than 25 US areas. Clinical history as reported by participants underpinned cohort assignment. The recovered donors of Cohort 3 showed two negative PCRs, clearance, or symptom resolution. Clones were read by immunoSEQ multiplex PCR, and TCRdb kept only the in-frame ones, dropping some. The repertoire includes around 110,000 clones, 84% of them detected once, and around 3.9% sits in the top ten.

This chain joins TRBV7-2 and TRBJ2-7, with 10 bases lining up with TRBD1. The sample comprised PBMCs or T cells enriched from blood (not recorded which). The receptor comes from a woman between 25 and 40 years old who had recovered from COVID-19. CDR3 amino acids: CASSLGGTGVSYEQYF. For the CDR3, the DNA is TGTGCCAGCAGCTTAGGAGGGACAGGGGTCTCCTACGAGCAGTACTTC.